The rows below give T cell receptor beta chains drawn from one sample of a study of T cell repertoires in cytomegalovirus infection. TCRdb reanalysed the reads using MiXCR and keeps one entry per CDR3 protein. The sample lists hundreds of thousands of distinct CDR3 sequences, about a third seen once, with around 13% in the top ten. The sequenced sample was PBMCs. These receptors came from a human donor in good health (CMV status not recorded). Some clones in this sample may be carry-over from other donors' samples. CDR3s include the opening cysteine and the closing phenylalanine or tryptophan. The D gene is left open where the match is weak. Rows may omit the clone size; those that give it use once, few, many or a size class.

>many|TRBJ1-2|.|TRBV7-8
CASSRDIYQPYGYTF
TGTGCCAGCAGCCGTGACATTTATCAACCTTATGGCTACACCTTC
>few|TRBJ2-3|TRBD2|TRBV5-4
CASSLSGGIADTQYF
TGTGCCAGCAGCCTGAGCGGGGGGATAGCAGATACGCAGTATTTT
>.|TRBJ1-2|.|TRBV12-3/TRBV12-4
CASSLRGAANYGYTF
TGTGCCAGCAGTTTAAGGGGGGCAGCTAACTATGGCTACACCTTC
>.|TRBJ1-4|.|TRBV27
CASSPRSGRGEKLFF
TGTGCCAGCAGTCCTCGTTCGGGCCGAGGCGAAAAACTGTTTTTT
>many|TRBJ1-4|.|TRBV7-8
CASSLEWQGKLFF
TGTGCCAGCAGCTTAGAGTGGCAGGGAAAACTGTTTTTT
>few|TRBJ1-3|.|TRBV6-6
CASSQHTGTGNTIYF
TGTGCCAGCAGCCAACACACAGGGACTGGAAACACCATATATTTT
>.|TRBJ2-7|TRBD1|TRBV5-5
CASSLLDRGDYEQYF
TGTGCCAGCAGCTTATTGGACAGGGGAGACTACGAGCAGTACTTC
>many|TRBJ1-3|.|TRBV7-2
CASSWDGDSGNTIYF
TGTGCCAGCAGCTGGGACGGCGACTCTGGAAACACCATATATTTT
>.|TRBJ2-7|.|TRBV7-9
CASRSLRGEHYF
TGTGCCAGCAGGTCCCTGAGAGGCGAGCACTACTTC
>few|TRBJ1-6|TRBD1|TRBV5-6
CASSWGQGASPLHF
TGTGCCAGCAGCTGGGGACAGGGGGCTTCACCCCTCCACTTT
>.|TRBJ2-2|.|TRBV27
CARSTSESTGELFF
TGTGCCCGCAGTACTTCCGAATCCACCGGGGAGCTGTTTTTT
>.|TRBJ2-2|.|TRBV28
CASSPHGSTTGELFF
TGTGCCAGCAGTCCACACGGGAGTACCACCGGGGAGCTGTTTTTT
>.|TRBJ2-5|.|TRBV5-6
CASSPWGGPSKTQYF
TGTGCCAGCAGCCCCTGGGGCGGGCCCAGCAAGACCCAGTACTTC
>few|TRBJ2-2|TRBD2|TRBV4-2
CASTDVGGGENTGELFF
TGTGCCAGCACCGACGTTGGCGGGGGGGAAAACACCGGGGAGCTGTTTTTT
>many|TRBJ1-1|TRBD1|TRBV7-9
CASSPPRGRGAEAFF
TGTGCCAGCAGCCCCCCGAGGGGCAGGGGGGCTGAAGCTTTCTTT
>few|TRBJ1-1|TRBD1|TRBV5-1
CASSLARGVATEAFF
TGCGCCAGCAGCTTGGCCAGGGGGGTGGCCACTGAAGCTTTCTTT
>many|TRBJ2-5|TRBD1|TRBV7-6
CASSLASGTAQETQYF
TGTGCCAGCAGCTTAGCGTCCGGGACAGCCCAAGAGACCCAGTACTTC
>.|TRBJ2-7|TRBD1|TRBV12-3/TRBV12-4
CASSPTGGKFEQYF
TGTGCCAGCAGTCCGACAGGGGGCAAGTTCGAGCAGTACTTC
>few|TRBJ2-5|.|TRBV7-9
CASSIDGGTQETQYF
TGTGCCAGCAGCATAGACGGGGGAACTCAAGAGACCCAGTACTTC
>few|TRBJ2-2|TRBD1|TRBV7-9
CASSLRTGATNTGELFF
TGTGCCAGCAGCTTAAGGACAGGGGCGACGAACACCGGGGAGCTGTTTTTT
>.|TRBJ2-1|.|TRBV11-2
CASSLVKFPSYNEQFF
TGTGCCAGCAGCTTAGTCAAGTTCCCCTCCTACAATGAGCAGTTCTTC
>.|TRBJ1-6|.|TRBV7-9
CASSLFQGPSPLHF
TGTGCCAGCAGCTTATTTCAGGGCCCCTCACCCCTCCACTTT
>.|TRBJ1-2|.|TRBV29-1
CSVDPTGDGYTF
TGCAGCGTTGACCCCACGGGGGATGGCTACACCTTC
>.|TRBJ2-2|TRBD2|TRBV12-3/TRBV12-4
CASSFWGGDTGELFF
TGTGCCAGCAGTTTTTGGGGGGGGGACACCGGGGAGCTGTTTTTT
>.|TRBJ1-2|TRBD1|TRBV19
CASKGIGTAPLLNYGYTF
TGTGCCAGTAAGGGAATCGGGACAGCACCTTTACTTAACTATGGCTACACCTTC
>many|TRBJ2-7|.|TRBV7-2
CASSPQPGQQYF
TGTGCCAGCAGTCCTCAACCGGGACAGCAGTACTTC
>.|TRBJ2-7|TRBD1|TRBV10-3
CAISEPGTGEYEQYF
TGTGCCATCAGTGAGCCCGGGACAGGGGAATACGAGCAGTACTTC
>many|TRBJ1-5|TRBD1|TRBV28
CASSLTGTGGHQPQHF
TGTGCCAGCAGTTTGACCGGGACAGGGGGCCATCAGCCCCAGCATTTT
>.|TRBJ1-5|.|TRBV28
CATDSPPAPQPQHF
TGTGCCACCGACTCGCCCCCGGCGCCACAGCCCCAGCATTTT
>many|TRBJ1-5|.|TRBV7-2
CASSSQGGEWVNQPQHF
TGTGCCAGCAGCTCGCAAGGGGGAGAGTGGGTCAATCAGCCCCAGCATTTT
>few|TRBJ1-1|TRBD1|TRBV23-1
CASSQLDRLLQNTEAFF
TGCGCCAGCAGTCAATTGGACAGGCTCCTACAGAACACTGAAGCTTTCTTT
>few|TRBJ1-2|.|TRBV7-8
CASSLGLANYGYTF
TGTGCCAGCAGCTTAGGCCTAGCTAACTATGGCTACACCTTC
>few|TRBJ1-2|TRBD1|TRBV7-2
CASSFPKMGGQGKEDGYTF
TGTGCCAGCAGCTTCCCCAAAATGGGAGGACAGGGCAAGGAGGATGGCTACACCTTC
>.|TRBJ1-2|.|TRBV7-9
CASSHKTLGDYGYTF
TGTGCCAGCAGTCATAAAACTCTGGGGGACTATGGCTACACCTTC
>.|TRBJ1-1|.|TRBV4-1
CASRHQGTEAFF
TGTGCCAGCAGACACCAGGGGACTGAAGCTTTCTTT
>.|TRBJ2-5|TRBD2|TRBV4-1
CASSQDYSGGVQETQYF
TGCGCCAGCAGCCAAGATTATAGCGGGGGAGTCCAAGAGACCCAGTACTTC
>.|TRBJ2-2|TRBD1|TRBV20-1
CSASPGTGNTGELFF
TGCAGTGCTTCTCCCGGGACAGGGAACACCGGGGAGCTGTTTTTT
>.|TRBJ1-1|.|TRBV7-6
CSISNGMNTEDFF
TGTTCCATCAGTAACGGTATGAACACTGAAGATTTCTTT
>.|TRBJ2-7|.|TRBV20-1
CSARAPGSVYEQYF
TGCAGTGCTAGAGCTCCGGGAAGTGTCTACGAGCAGTACTTC
>.|TRBJ2-7|TRBD2|TRBV12-3/TRBV12-4
CASSRTRGYEQYF
TGTGCCAGCAGTCGGACTAGAGGATACGAGCAGTACTTC
>many|TRBJ2-2|.|TRBV7-3
CASSPAGGWYTGELFF
TGTGCCAGCAGCCCCGCCGGCGGCTGGTATACCGGGGAGCTGTTTTTT